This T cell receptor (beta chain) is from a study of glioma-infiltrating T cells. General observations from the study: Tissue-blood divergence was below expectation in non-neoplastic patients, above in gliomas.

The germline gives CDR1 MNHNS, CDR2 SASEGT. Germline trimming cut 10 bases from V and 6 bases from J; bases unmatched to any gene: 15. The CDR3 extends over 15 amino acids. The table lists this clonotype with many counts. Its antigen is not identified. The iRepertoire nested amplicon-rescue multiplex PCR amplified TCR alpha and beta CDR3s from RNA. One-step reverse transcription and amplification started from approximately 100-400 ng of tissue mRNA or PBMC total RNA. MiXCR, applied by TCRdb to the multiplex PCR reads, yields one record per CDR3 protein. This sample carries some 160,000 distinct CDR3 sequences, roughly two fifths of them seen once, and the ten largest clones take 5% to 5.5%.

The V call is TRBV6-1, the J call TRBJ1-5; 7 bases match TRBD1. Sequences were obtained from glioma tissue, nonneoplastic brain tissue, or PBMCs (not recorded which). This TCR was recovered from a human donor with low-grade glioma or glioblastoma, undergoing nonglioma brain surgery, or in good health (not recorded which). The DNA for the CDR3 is TGTGCCACCACGCTTATAGGGGGCAAAACTCAGCCCCAGCATTTT. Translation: CATTLIGGKTQPQHF.